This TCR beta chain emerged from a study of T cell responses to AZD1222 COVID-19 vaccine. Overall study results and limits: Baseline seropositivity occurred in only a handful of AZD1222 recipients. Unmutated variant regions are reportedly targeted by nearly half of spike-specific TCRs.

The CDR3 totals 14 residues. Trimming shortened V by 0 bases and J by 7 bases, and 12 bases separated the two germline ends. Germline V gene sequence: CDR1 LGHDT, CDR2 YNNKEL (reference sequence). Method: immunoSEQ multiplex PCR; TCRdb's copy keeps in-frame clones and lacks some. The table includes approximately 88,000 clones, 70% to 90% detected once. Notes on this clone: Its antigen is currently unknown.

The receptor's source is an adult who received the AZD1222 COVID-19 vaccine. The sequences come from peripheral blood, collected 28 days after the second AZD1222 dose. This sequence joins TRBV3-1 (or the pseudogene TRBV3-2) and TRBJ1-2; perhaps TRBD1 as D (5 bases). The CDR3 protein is CASSQEPGTLGYTF. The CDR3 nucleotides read TGTGCCAGCAGCCAAGAACCAGGGACGCTTGGCTACACCTTC.